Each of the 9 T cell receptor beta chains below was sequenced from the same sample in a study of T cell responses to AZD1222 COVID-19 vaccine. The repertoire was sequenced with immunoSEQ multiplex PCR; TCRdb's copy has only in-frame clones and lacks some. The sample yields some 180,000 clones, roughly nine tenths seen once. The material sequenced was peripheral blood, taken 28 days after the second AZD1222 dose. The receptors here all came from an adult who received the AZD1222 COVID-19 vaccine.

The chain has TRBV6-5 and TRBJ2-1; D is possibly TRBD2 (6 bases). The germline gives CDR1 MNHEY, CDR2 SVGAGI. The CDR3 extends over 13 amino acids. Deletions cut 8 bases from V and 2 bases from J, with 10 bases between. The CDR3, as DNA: TGTGCCAGCGGGAGGAGGGCCTACAATGAGCAGTTCTTC. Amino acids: CASGRRAYNEQFF.

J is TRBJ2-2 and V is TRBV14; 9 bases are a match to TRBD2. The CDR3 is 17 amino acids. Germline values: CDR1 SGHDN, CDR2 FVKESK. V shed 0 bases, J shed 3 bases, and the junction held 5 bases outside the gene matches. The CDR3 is CASSQEQAGGYTGELFF. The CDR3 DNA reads TGTGCCAGCAGCCAAGAGCAAGCGGGAGGATACACCGGGGAGCTGTTTTTT.

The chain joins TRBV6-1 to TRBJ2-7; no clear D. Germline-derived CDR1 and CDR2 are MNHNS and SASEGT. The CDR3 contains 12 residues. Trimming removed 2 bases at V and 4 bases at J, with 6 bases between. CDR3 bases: TGTGCCAGCAGTGAATCTAGATACGAGCAGTACTTC. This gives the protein CASSESRYEQYF.

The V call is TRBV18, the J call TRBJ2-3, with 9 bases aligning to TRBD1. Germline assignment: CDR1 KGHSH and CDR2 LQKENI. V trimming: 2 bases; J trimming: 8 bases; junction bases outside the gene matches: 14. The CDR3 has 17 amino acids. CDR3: CASSPGGVGQGLLTQYF. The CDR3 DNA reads TGTGCCAGCTCACCAGGCGGGGTCGGACAGGGGTTGCTTACGCAGTATTTT.

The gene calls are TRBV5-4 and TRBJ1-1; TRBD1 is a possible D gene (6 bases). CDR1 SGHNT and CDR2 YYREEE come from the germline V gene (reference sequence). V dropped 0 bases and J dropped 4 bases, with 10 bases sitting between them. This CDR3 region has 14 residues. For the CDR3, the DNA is TGTGCCAGCAGCTTGGACAGGGAAGTCACTGAAGCTTTCTTT. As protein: CASSLDREVTEAFF. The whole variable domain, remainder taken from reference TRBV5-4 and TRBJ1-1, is ETGVTQSPTHLIKTRGQQVTLRCSSQSGHNTVSWYQQALGQGPQFIFQYYREEENGRGNFPPRFSGLQFPNYSSELNVNALELDDSALYLCASSLDREVTEAFFGQGTRLTVV.

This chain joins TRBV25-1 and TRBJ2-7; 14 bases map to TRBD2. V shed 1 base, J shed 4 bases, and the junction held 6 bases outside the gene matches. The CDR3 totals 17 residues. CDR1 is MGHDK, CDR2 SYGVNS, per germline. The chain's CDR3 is CASSEWEGTSGSYEQYF. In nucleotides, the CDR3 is TGTGCCAGCAGTGAATGGGAGGGGACTAGCGGGAGTTACGAGCAGTACTTC.

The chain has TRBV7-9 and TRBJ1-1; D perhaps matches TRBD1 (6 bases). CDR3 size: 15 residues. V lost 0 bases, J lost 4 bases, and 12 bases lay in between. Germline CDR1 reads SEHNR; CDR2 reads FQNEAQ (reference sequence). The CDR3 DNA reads TGTGCCAGCAGCTTAGCGGGGGCGCCGGGCACTGAAGCTTTCTTT. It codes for CASSLAGAPGTEAFF.

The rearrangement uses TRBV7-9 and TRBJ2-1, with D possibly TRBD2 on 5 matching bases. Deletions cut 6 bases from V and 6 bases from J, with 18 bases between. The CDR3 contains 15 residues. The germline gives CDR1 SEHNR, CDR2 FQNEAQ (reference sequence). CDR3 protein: CASSYRGGRTNEQFF. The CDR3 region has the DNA TGTGCCAGCAGTTACAGAGGCGGGCGAACCAATGAGCAGTTCTTC.

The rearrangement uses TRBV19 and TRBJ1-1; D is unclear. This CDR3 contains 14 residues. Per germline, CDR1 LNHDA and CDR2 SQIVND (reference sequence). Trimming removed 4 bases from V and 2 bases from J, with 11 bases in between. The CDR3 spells CASSTPVGNTEAFF. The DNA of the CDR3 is TGTGCCAGTAGTACCCCGGTTGGCAACACTGAAGCTTTCTTT.